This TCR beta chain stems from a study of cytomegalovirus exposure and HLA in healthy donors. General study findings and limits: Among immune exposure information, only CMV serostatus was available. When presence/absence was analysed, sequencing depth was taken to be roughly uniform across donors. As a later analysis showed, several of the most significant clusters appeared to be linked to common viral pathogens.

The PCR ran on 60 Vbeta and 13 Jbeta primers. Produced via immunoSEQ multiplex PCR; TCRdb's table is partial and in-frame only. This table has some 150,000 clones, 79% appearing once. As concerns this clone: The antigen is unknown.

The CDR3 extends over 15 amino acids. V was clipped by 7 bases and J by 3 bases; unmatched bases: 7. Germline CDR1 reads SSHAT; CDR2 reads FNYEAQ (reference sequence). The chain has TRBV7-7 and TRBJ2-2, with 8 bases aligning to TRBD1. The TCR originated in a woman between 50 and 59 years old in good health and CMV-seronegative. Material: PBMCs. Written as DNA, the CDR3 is TGTGCCAGCACCGCCGGACAGGGATACACCGGGGAGCTGTTTTTT. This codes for CASTAGQGYTGELFF.